These 32 T cell receptor beta chains were sequenced from one sample in a study of blood T cells in healthy people across ages. The second PCR ran roughly 7 to 12 cycles with a sample-barcoded 5' primer and J-beta primers. TCRdb called the 5' RACE reads again in MiXCR, with one record for every CDR3 protein. This table holds some 1.4 million distinct CDR3 sequences, approximately 40% found once. Sequencing input: blood. These receptors all come from a woman aged 18-29 years in good health.

J is TRBJ1-2 and V is TRBV3-1; possibly TRBD1 for D (6 bases). Germline CDR1 is LGHDT and CDR2 is YNNKEL (reference sequence). The CDR3 length is 16 residues. V gave up 2 bases and J gave up 4 bases, with 17 bases separating them. DNA for the CDR3: TGTGCCAGCAGCCAAAAAGGGGGAGGATCTACCTATGGCTACACCTTC. It codes for CASSQKGGGSTYGYTF.

In its sample, this clonotype was seen a few times. The chain has TRBV4-2 and TRBJ1-2, with no clear D. CDR3 length: 12 amino acids. The V gene lost 0 bases and the J gene lost 6 bases, with 5 bases spanning the gap. Germline CDR1 and CDR2: LGHNA and YNFKEQ. The CDR3 DNA is TGTGCCAGCAGCCAAGAAATACATGGCTACACCTTC. It codes for CASSQEIHGYTF.

For this clonotype: One junction end does not reproduce the germline sequence, and a read error may be involved. The chain combines TRBV5-1 with TRBJ2-1; TRBD1 matches at 9 bases. The CDR3 is 15 residues long. The germline V gene encodes CDR1 SGHRS and CDR2 YFSETQ. CDR3 bases: TGCGTCAGCAGCTTGGGGGGACAGGGTAGCAATGAGCAGTTCTTC. It encodes CVSSLGGQGSNEQFF.

This clonotype was counted between two and nine times. DNA of the CDR3: TGTGCCACCAGTGATAGCGGGACTAGCGGGAGTTTTTCCCCGAATGAGCAGTTCTTC. Its protein is CATSDSGTSGSFSPNEQFF. This rearrangement joins TRBV24-1 to TRBJ2-1, with 14 bases fitting TRBD2. The junction had 13 bases not matched to a gene; V was cut back by 3 bases and J by 7 bases. This CDR3 comprises 19 residues. Germline-derived CDR1 and CDR2 are KGHDR and SFDVKD.

This clonotype was picked up a small number of times. This chain links TRBV29-1 with TRBJ2-3; no firm D call. Germline V gives CDR1 SQVTM, CDR2 ANQGSEA. CDR3 size: 10 residues. The CDR3 spells CRRPPDTQYF. CDR3 coding DNA: TGCAGACGGCCCCCAGATACGCAGTATTTT.

The sample holds many counts of this clonotype. This chain uses TRBV4-1 with TRBJ2-7; unclear D gene. Germline values: CDR1 MGHRA, CDR2 YSYEKL. Trimming cost V 4 bases and J 0 bases, with 13 bases left between them. The CDR3 length is 15 residues. The CDR3 spells CASSPSTRSSYEQYF. The CDR3 coding sequence is TGCGCCAGCAGCCCATCCACGAGGAGCTCCTACGAGCAGTACTTC.

This CDR3 is CASSLFSGRANYGYTF. CDR3 nucleotide sequence: TGTGCCAGCAGCTTATTTTCAGGGAGGGCTAACTATGGCTACACCTTC. The rearrangement uses TRBV7-8 and TRBJ1-2; TRBD1 is a possible D gene (5 bases). The CDR3 consists of 16 residues. The V gene lost 2 bases and the J gene lost 0 bases, with 13 bases spanning the gap. The germline gives CDR1 SGHVS, CDR2 FQNEAQ. Looking up the rest from reference TRBV7-8 and TRBJ1-2 gives the full variable domain: GAGVSQSPRYKVAKRGQDVALRCDPISGHVSLFWYQQALGQGPEFLTYFQNEAQLDKSGLPSDRFFAERPEGSVSTLKIQRTQQEDSAVYLCASSLFSGRANYGYTFGSGTRLTVV.

This clonotype was recorded a few times. A much larger clone lies one base from this, so it may be a read error. The gene calls are TRBV12-3 or TRBV12-4 and TRBJ2-1; D gene ambiguous. TRBJ2-7 matches the DNA end more closely, so the J call is doubtful. The CDR3 spans 14 residues. Here the CDR3 reads CASSLVGSYNEQYF. DNA for the CDR3: TGTGCCAGCAGTTTAGTAGGGTCCTACAATGAGCAGTACTTC.

This CDR3 reads CASSPERPGGGYTGELFF. CDR3 coding DNA: TGTGCCAGCAGCCCAGAGCGCCCAGGCGGGGGGTACACCGGGGAGCTGTTTTTT. The chain is built from TRBV9 and TRBJ2-2, with 8 positions matching TRBD2. CDR1 and CDR2 from the germline V gene are SGDLS and YYNGEE. V shed 4 bases, J shed 3 bases, and the junction held 14 bases outside the gene matches. The CDR3 extends over 18 amino acids.

This clonotype came up a few times. The chain joins TRBV20-1 to TRBJ2-1, with TRBD2 matching 12 bases. The CDR3 consists of 18 residues. Trimming took 5 bases from V and 0 from J; bases not matched to a gene: 11. Germline CDR1 reads DFQATT; CDR2 reads SNEGSKA (reference sequence). CDR3 amino acids: CSALTSGRSLGSYNEQFF. The CDR3 DNA reads TGCAGTGCTCTGACTAGCGGGAGAAGTTTAGGCTCCTACAATGAGCAGTTCTTC.

The rearrangement joins TRBV25-1 to TRBJ2-3, with TRBD2 identical over 8 bases. V was clipped by 1 base and J by 6 bases; unmatched bases: 6. The CDR3 extends over 15 amino acids. The germline gives CDR1 MGHDK, CDR2 SYGVNS. In nucleotides, the CDR3 is TGTGCCAGCAGTGAATCAGCGGGAGTTTTTGATACGCAGTATTTT. Its protein is CASSESAGVFDTQYF.

The sample holds a few counts of this clonotype. V and J are TRBV10-3 and TRBJ1-2; 10 bases match TRBD1. The CDR3 totals 14 residues. V trimming: 6 bases; J trimming: 5 bases; junction bases outside the gene matches: 6. Germline CDR1 and CDR2: ENHRY and SYGVKD. The CDR3 sequence is CAIRRTGGDYGYTF. CDR3 DNA: TGTGCCATCAGAAGGACAGGGGGGGATTATGGCTACACCTTC.

CDR3 sequence reads: CSAQMGSGGPQETQYF. The CDR3 DNA reads as TGCAGTGCTCAGATGGGTAGCGGGGGTCCCCAAGAGACCCAGTACTTC. The chain couples TRBV20-1 to TRBJ2-5, with 9 bases lining up with TRBD2. Germline CDR1 and CDR2: DFQATT and SNEGSKA (reference sequence). This CDR3 region has 16 residues. V lost 5 bases and J lost 1; bases outside the gene matches: 11.

The rearrangement uses TRBV7-2 and TRBJ2-7, with TRBD2 matching over 8 bases. CDR1 is SGHTA, CDR2 FQGNSA, per germline. The CDR3 is made up of 16 amino acids. V was clipped by 0 bases and J by 4 bases; unmatched bases: 8. As DNA, the CDR3 is TGTGCCAGCAGCTTAGCAGGGAGCGGGAGATGGTACGAGCAGTACTTC. Protein sequence: CASSLAGSGRWYEQYF.

The chain combines TRBV5-1 with TRBJ1-6; 8 bases map to TRBD1. The ends lost 4 bases at V and 5 bases at J; junction bases unmatched: 14. Germline assignment: CDR1 SGHRS and CDR2 YFSETQ. The CDR3 consists of 18 residues. As DNA, the CDR3 is TGCGCCAGCAGCACCCAGGGGGCGAGCCCTTATAATAATTCACCCCTCCACTTT. This translates into CASSTQGASPYNNSPLHF. Combining the CDR3 with reference TRBV5-1 and TRBJ1-6 gives the whole variable domain KAGVTQTPRYLIKTRGQQVTLSCSPISGHRSVSWYQQTPGQGLQFLFEYFSETQRNKGNFPGRFSGRQFSNSRSEMNVSTLELGDSALYLCASSTQGASPYNNSPLHFGNGTRLTVT.

The V and J genes are TRBV24-1 and TRBJ2-5; no firm D call. Trimming cost V 4 bases and J 11 bases, with 16 bases left between them. Germline lookup yields CDR1 KGHDR and CDR2 SFDVKD. CDR3 length equals 13 residues. CDR3 sequence reads: CATSDWGGAEQYF. CDR3 DNA sequence: TGTGCCACCAGTGACTGGGGTGGTGCTGAGCAGTACTTC.

This clonotype has more than one count but fewer than ten. The chain joins TRBV6-4 to TRBJ2-1, with 7 bases matching TRBD2. The junction had 10 bases not matched to a gene; V was cut back by 3 bases and J by 5 bases. The CDR3 is made up of 16 amino acids. Germline V gene lookup returns CDR1 MRHNA and CDR2 SNTAGT. The CDR3 DNA follows: TGTGCCAGCAGTGAGGAGATGGGACTACCCGACAATGAGCAGTTCTTC. Its translation is CASSEEMGLPDNEQFF.

The J gene is TRBJ1-6, the V gene TRBV3-1, with D uncertain. This CDR3 contains 15 residues. The ends were cut back, 4 bases at V and 0 bases at J, with 7 bases in the middle. CDR1 and CDR2 from the germline V gene are LGHDT and YNNKEL (reference sequence). The CDR3 DNA reads TGTGCCAGCAGCCCCCGGGGCTCCTATAATTCACCCCTCCACTTT. Its translation: CASSPRGSYNSPLHF.

This chain joins TRBV20-1 and TRBJ2-1; D unresolved. Trimming pared 1 base from V and 0 bases from J, leaving 10 bases between. CDR3 size: 15 residues. Germline loops: CDR1 DFQATT, CDR2 SNEGSKA (reference sequence). In DNA form, the CDR3 reads TGCAGTGCTAGAGTCAGCGCCCTCTCCTACAATGAGCAGTTCTTC. As protein: CSARVSALSYNEQFF.

The J gene is TRBJ2-3, the V gene TRBV4-2, with TRBD2 identical over 10 bases. This CDR3 is built from 17 residues. The junction had 5 bases not matched to a gene; V was cut back by 0 bases and J by 2 bases. Germline V lookup: CDR1 LGHNA, CDR2 YNFKEQ. CDR3 sequence reads: CASSQDFSGGNTDTQYF. Written as DNA, the CDR3 is TGTGCCAGCAGCCAAGATTTTAGCGGGGGGAACACAGATACGCAGTATTTT.

This clonotype turned up a few times. The chain has TRBV20-1 and TRBJ1-2; TRBD1 is a possible D gene (5 bases). The germline V gene encodes CDR1 DFQATT and CDR2 SNEGSKA (reference sequence). The CDR3 has 16 amino acids. V was trimmed by 0 bases and J by 4 bases, leaving 18 bases between them. For the CDR3, the DNA is TGCAGTGCTAGAGATGCCCGGGACCCCAACCCCTATGGCTACACCTTC. As protein: CSARDARDPNPYGYTF.

This chain uses TRBV3-1 with TRBJ2-5; 7 bases are shared with TRBD1. Germline lookup yields CDR1 LGHDT and CDR2 YNNKEL (reference sequence). The CDR3 loop spans 12 amino acids. After removal of 2 bases from V and 11 bases from J, the junction contained 5 bases not matched to a gene. CDR3 in DNA: TGTGCCAGCAGCCAACCAGGGGGAGAGCAGTACTTC. As protein: CASSQPGGEQYF.

This clonotype came up once. The V and J genes are TRBV20-1 and TRBJ2-7, with TRBD1 matching 7 bases. The CDR3 sequence is 15 residues long. Trimming cost V 0 bases and J 3 bases; bases outside gene matches: 8. From germline, CDR1 is DFQATT and CDR2 SNEGSKA (reference sequence). CDR3: CSARDMRGQIYEQYF. Here the CDR3 DNA reads TGCAGTGCTAGAGATATGAGGGGGCAGATCTACGAGCAGTACTTC.

J is TRBJ2-5 and V is TRBV7-6; 10 bases fit TRBD2. Germline CDR1 and CDR2: SGHVS and FNYEAQ. With V trimmed by 5 bases and J by 5 bases, 11 bases remained unmatched. The CDR3 sequence is 16 residues long. The CDR3: CASSDRLAGDGETQYF. The CDR3 DNA reads as TGTGCCAGCAGCGACCGTCTAGCGGGAGATGGGGAGACCCAGTACTTC. The full variable domain, its missing parts supplied by reference TRBV7-6 and TRBJ2-5, is GAGVSQSPRYKVTKRGQDVALRCDPISGHVSLYWYRQALGQGPEFLTYFNYEAQQDKSGLPNDRFSAERPEGSISTLTIQRTEQRDSAMYRCASSDRLAGDGETQYFGPGTRLLVL.

This clonotype was recorded a few times. This chain joins TRBV3-1 and TRBJ2-5, with a weak D call TRBD1 (6 bases). CDR3 length equals 14 residues. Trimming pared 2 bases from V and 5 bases from J, leaving 12 bases between. The V gene's germline CDR1 is LGHDT and CDR2 YNNKEL (reference sequence). CDR3 sequence reads: CASSQPQGRETQYF. CDR3 sequence (DNA): TGTGCCAGCAGCCAACCACAGGGACGGGAGACCCAGTACTTC.

The table lists this clonotype with a count of one. For the CDR3, the DNA is TGTGCCAGCAGTGAAAGCTACGCCAATGAGCAGTTCTTC. Residues: CASSESYANEQFF. The chain couples TRBV6-1 to TRBJ2-1; no definite D call. The V gene lost 2 bases and the J gene lost 6 bases, with 8 bases spanning the gap. Looked up from germline, CDR1 is MNHNS and CDR2 is SASEGT. The CDR3 contains 13 residues.

The V and J genes are TRBV2 and TRBJ1-6; tentatively, D is TRBD1 (5 bases). The germline V and J ends were trimmed by 2 bases and 0 bases, with 8 bases remaining between them. The CDR3 sequence is 16 residues long. Germline assignment: CDR1 SNHLY and CDR2 FYNNEI. CDR3 bases: TGTGCCAGCAGTGAACCAGGGAGCTCCTATAATTCACCCCTCCACTTT. Its translation is CASSEPGSSYNSPLHF.

The chain employs TRBV28 and TRBJ1-1; D may be TRBD1 (6 bases). There are 14 residues in the CDR3. The V gene's germline CDR1 is MDHEN and CDR2 SYDVKM. V shed 3 bases and J shed 7 bases, with 15 bases lying between them. DNA for the CDR3: TGTGCCAGCAGTTTTGCCGGGAGGGGGAGTGAAGCTTTCTTT. This sequence encodes CASSFAGRGSEAFF.

This clonotype was recorded once. The junction does not match germline at one end; this may be a read error. The V and J genes are TRBV5-1 and TRBJ2-2; possible D gene TRBD2, 5 bases. This CDR3 spans 14 amino acids. CDR1 is SGHRS and CDR2 is YFSETQ in the germline V gene. The CDR3 loop is CAGSLDGRTGELFF. For the CDR3, the DNA is TGCGCCGGCAGCTTGGATGGGAGAACCGGGGAGCTGTTTTTT.

The sample holds a few counts of this clonotype. The chain joins TRBV7-9 to TRBJ1-1; D remains ambiguous. The V end lost 2 bases, the J end lost 1 base, and 17 bases lay between the germline ends. The CDR3 runs to 17 residues. The germline V gene encodes CDR1 SEHNR and CDR2 FQNEAQ (reference sequence). In nucleotides, the CDR3 is TGTGCCAGCAGCTTACTATGGCAGAACGGGCCGAACACTGAAGCTTTCTTT. The encoded protein is CASSLLWQNGPNTEAFF.

V usage is TRBV7-2 and J usage is TRBJ2-2; TRBD2 might be the D (5 bases). CDR3 length: 13 residues. V lost 8 bases and J lost 7, with 14 bases in between. CDR1 and CDR2 from the germline V gene are SGHTA and FQGNSA. The CDR3 sequence: CASGGPPGGELFF. DNA for the CDR3: TGTGCCAGCGGCGGGCCTCCCGGCGGGGAGCTGTTTTTT.

V is TRBV28 and J is TRBJ2-7; 9 nucleotides agree with TRBD1. Germline CDR1 is MDHEN and CDR2 is SYDVKM. The CDR3 is 14 amino acids. After removal of 8 bases from V and 2 bases from J, the junction contained 7 bases not matched to a gene. This CDR3 reads CASGGTGLTYEQYF. CDR3 nucleotide sequence: TGTGCCAGCGGGGGGACAGGGTTAACCTACGAGCAGTACTTC.